This T cell receptor beta chain was recorded in a study of blood T cell repertoires in COVID-19. The wider study: Samples taken during acute and convalescent COVID-19 were collected in the United States, Italy and Spain. Sample material is recorded as cDNA or gDNA derived from T cells, B-cell-depleted T cells, or PBMCs.

The CDR3 loop spans 15 amino acids. The germline CDR1 and CDR2 sequences are SGHVS and FNYEAQ. The ends lost 1 base at V and 5 bases at J; junction bases unmatched: 8. The authors' processing: The assay estimated nucleated cells by amplifying reference gene primers. Assay used: immunoSEQ multiplex PCR; TCRdb lists only in-frame clones, some missing. Clone size and the V and J calls come from that table; the DNA yielded D and trimming. The sample has 130,000 or so clones; about 86% are singletons. This TCR was sampled from an older woman with acute or convalescent COVID-19. Sequencing was performed on peripheral blood. The chain links TRBV7-6 to TRBJ2-7; 7 bases align to TRBD1. CDR3 nucleotides: TGTGCCAGCAGCTTAGGACTGGACAGGATAAACGAGCAGTACTTC. Translated, it gives CASSLGLDRINEQYF.